This T cell receptor beta chain was recorded in a study of identical twins. This CDR3 comprises 15 residues. J was trimmed by 10 bases and V by 0 bases; bases with no gene match: 7. In germline, CDR1 is SGHKS, CDR2 YYEKEE (reference sequence). Study results and caveats: Compared with models, monozygotic twins showed more out-of-frame TCR alpha sharing. Twin-shared out-of-frame alpha sequences were enriched for low generation probability.

Concerning this clonotype: Its matching antigen is unknown.

Through template switching, a universal primer site was introduced, and the cDNA contained unique molecular identifiers. A single record per CDR3 protein comes from TCRdb applying MiXCR to the 5' RACE reads. The sample lists around 1.7 million distinct CDR3 sequences, less than 40% seen once, with about 0.3% in the top ten. The receptor comes from a newborn girl in good health. This chain uses TRBV5-5 with TRBJ1-6; 7 bases align to TRBD1. Material: cord blood. Here the CDR3 reads CASSLGGTADSPLHF. The CDR3 coding sequence is TGTGCCAGCAGCTTGGGCGGGACAGCAGACTCACCCCTCCACTTT.